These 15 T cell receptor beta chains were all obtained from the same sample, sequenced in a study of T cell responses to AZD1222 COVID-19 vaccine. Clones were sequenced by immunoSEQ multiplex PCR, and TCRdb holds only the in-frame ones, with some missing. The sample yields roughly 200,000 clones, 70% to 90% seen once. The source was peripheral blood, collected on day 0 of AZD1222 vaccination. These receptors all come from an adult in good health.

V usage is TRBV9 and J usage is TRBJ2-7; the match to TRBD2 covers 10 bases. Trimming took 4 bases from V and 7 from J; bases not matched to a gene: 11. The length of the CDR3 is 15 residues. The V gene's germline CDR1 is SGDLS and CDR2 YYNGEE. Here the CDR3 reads CASSRGLAESGEQYF. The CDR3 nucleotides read TGTGCCAGCAGCCGTGGACTAGCGGAGTCGGGAGAGCAGTACTTC.

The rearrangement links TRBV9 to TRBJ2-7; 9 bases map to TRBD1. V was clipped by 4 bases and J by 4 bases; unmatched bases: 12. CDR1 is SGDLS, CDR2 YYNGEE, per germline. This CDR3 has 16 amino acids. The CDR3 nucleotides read TGTGCCAGCAGCCCTAGGGGACAGGGAATTATGTACGAGCAGTACTTC. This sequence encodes CASSPRGQGIMYEQYF.

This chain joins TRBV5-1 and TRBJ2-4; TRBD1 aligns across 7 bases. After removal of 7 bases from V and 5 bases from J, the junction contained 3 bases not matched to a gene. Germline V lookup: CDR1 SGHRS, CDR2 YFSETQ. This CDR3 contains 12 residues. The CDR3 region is CASSTGENIQYF. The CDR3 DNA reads TGCGCCAGCTCAACAGGGGAAAACATTCAGTACTTC.

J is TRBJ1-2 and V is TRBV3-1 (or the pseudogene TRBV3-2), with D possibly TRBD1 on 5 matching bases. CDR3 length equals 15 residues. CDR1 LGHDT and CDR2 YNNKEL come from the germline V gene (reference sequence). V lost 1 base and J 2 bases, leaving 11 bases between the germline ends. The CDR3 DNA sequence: TGTGCCAGCAGCCAAGTAGTAGGGGTCAACTATGGCTACACCTTC. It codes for CASSQVVGVNYGYTF.

CDR3 DNA sequence: TGTGCCAGCAGCGTAGGCGGGGGAATCACAGATACGCAGTATTTT. It codes for CASSVGGGITDTQYF. The chain carries TRBV9 and TRBJ2-3; TRBD2 agrees at 7 bases. The CDR3 spans 15 residues. The junction had 3 bases not matched to a gene; V was cut back by 0 bases and J by 2 bases. The germline CDR1 and CDR2 sequences are SGDLS and YYNGEE. Using reference TRBV9 and TRBJ2-3 for the parts outside the CDR3, the full variable domain is DSGVTQTPKHLITATGQRVTLRCSPRSGDLSVYWYQQSLDQGLQFLIQYYNGEERAKGNILERFSAQQFPDLHSELNLSSLELGDSALYFCASSVGGGITDTQYFGPGTRLTVL.

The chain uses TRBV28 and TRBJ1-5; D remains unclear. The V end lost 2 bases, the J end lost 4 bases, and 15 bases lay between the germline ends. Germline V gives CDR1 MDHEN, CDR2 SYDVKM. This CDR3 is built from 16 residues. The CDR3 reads CASSLPPGLGNQPQHF. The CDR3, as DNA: TGTGCCAGCAGTTTACCGCCTGGACTGGGGAATCAGCCCCAGCATTTT.

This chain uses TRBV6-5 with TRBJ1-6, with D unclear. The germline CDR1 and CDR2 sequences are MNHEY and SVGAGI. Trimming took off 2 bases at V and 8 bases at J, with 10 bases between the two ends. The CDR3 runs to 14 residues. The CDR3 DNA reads TGTGCCAGCAGTTACGGGCAGAATTATTCACCCCTCCACTTT. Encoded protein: CASSYGQNYSPLHF.

The CDR3 loop reads CASSKVRQGSGETYNEQFF. The CDR3 DNA sequence: TGTGCCAGCAGCAAAGTTCGGCAGGGGAGCGGGGAGACCTACAATGAGCAGTTCTTC. This chain uses TRBV21-1 with TRBJ2-1; the D call in the table, TRBD2, was not verified against the DNA. TRBV21-1 is flagged as a pseudogene. The CDR3 is 19 amino acids.

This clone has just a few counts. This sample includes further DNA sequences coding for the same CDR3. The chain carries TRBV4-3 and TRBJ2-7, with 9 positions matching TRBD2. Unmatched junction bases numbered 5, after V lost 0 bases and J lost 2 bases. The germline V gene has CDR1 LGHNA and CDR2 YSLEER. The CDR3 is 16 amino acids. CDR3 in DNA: TGCGCCAGCAGCCAAGATCGGCGGGGGGGGACCTACGAGCAGTACTTC. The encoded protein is CASSQDRRGGTYEQYF.

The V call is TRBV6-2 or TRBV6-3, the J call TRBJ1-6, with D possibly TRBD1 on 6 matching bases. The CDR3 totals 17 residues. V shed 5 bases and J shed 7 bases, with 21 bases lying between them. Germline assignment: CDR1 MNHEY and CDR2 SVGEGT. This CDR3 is CASSTNKRGTSNSPLHF. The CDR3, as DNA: TGTGCCAGCAGTACCAACAAAAGGGGGACGAGCAATTCACCCCTCCACTTT.

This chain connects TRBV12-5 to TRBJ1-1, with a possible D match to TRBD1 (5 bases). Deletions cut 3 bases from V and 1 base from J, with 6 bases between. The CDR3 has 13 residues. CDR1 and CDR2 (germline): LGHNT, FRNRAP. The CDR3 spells CASGFGGNTEAFF. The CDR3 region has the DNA TGTGCTAGTGGTTTCGGGGGGAACACTGAAGCTTTCTTT.

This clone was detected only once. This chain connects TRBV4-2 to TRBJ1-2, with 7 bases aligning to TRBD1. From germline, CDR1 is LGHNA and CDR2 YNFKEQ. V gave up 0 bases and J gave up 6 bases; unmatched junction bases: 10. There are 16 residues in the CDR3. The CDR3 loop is CASSQDGRQGRNGYTF. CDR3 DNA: TGTGCCAGCAGCCAAGATGGACGACAGGGTCGAAATGGCTACACCTTC.

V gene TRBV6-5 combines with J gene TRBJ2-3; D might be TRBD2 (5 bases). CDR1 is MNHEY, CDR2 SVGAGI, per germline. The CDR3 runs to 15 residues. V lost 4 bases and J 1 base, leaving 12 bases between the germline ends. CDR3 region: CASSSPDSGTDTQYF. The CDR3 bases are TGTGCCAGCAGTTCCCCGGACTCGGGCACAGATACGCAGTATTTT.

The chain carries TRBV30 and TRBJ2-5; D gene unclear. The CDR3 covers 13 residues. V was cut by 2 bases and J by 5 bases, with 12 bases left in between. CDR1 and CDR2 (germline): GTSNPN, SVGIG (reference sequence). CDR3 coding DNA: TGTGCCTGGAGTATGTGGGCCGGGGAGACCCAGTACTTC. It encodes CAWSMWAGETQYF.

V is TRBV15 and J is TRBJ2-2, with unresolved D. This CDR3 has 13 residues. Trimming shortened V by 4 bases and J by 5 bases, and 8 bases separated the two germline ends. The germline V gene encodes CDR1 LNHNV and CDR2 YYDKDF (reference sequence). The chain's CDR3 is CATSTEPTGELFF. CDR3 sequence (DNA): TGTGCCACCAGCACCGAACCTACCGGGGAGCTGTTTTTT. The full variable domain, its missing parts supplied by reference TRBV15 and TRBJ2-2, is DAMVIQNPRYQVTQFGKPVTLSCSQTLNHNVMYWYQQKSSQAPKLLFHYYDKDFNNEADTPDNFQSRRPNTSFCFLDIRSPGLGDTAMYLCATSTEPTGELFFGEGSRLTVL.